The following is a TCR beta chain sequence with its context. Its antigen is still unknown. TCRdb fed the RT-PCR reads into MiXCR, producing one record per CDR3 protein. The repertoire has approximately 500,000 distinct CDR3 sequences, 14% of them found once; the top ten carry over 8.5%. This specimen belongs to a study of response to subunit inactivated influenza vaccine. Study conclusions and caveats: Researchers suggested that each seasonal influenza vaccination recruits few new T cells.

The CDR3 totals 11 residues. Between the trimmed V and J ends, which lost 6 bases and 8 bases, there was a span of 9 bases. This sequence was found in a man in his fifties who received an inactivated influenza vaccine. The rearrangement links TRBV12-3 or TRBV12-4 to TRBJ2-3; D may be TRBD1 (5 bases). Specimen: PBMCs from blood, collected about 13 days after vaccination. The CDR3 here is CASRLDSTQYF. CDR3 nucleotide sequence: TGTGCCAGCAGACTCGACAGTACGCAGTATTTT.